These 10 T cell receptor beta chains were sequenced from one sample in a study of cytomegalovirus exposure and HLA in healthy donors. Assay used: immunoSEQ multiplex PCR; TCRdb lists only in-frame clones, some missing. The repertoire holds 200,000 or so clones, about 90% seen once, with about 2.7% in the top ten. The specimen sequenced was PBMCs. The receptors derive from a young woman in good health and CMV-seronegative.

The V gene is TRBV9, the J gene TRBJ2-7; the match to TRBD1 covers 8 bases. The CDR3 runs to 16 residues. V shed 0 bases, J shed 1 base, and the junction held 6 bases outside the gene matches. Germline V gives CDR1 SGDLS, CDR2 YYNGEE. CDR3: CASSVAGDRLSYEQYF. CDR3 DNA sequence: TGTGCCAGCAGCGTAGCAGGGGACAGGCTTTCCTACGAGCAGTACTTC.

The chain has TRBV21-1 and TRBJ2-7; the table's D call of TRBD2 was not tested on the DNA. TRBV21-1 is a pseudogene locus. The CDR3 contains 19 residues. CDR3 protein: CASSKAREASGRASYEQYF. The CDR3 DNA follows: TGTGCCAGCAGCAAAGCCCGTGAGGCTAGCGGGAGGGCCTCCTACGAGCAGTACTTC.

In DNA, the CDR3 is TGTGCCAGCAAGACCGGGACTAGCGGGGCCTACGAGCAGTACTTC. It specifies CASKTGTSGAYEQYF. V is TRBV11-2 and J is TRBJ2-7, with 13 bases identical to TRBD2. Germline-derived CDR1 and CDR2 are SGHAT and FQNNGV. The CDR3 sequence is 15 residues long. V shed 7 bases, J shed 2 bases, and the junction held 5 bases outside the gene matches.

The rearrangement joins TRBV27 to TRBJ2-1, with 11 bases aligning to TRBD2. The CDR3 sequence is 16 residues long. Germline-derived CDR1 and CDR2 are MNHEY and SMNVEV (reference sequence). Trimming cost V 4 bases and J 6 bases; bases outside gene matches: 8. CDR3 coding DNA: TGTGCCAGCAGTTCAATCCTAGCGGGAGGAGGCAATGAGCAGTTCTTC. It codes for CASSSILAGGGNEQFF.

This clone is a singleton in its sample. The CDR3 spells CASSPRNGELFF. The DNA for the CDR3 is TGTGCCAGCAGTCCCAGAAACGGGGAGCTGTTTTTT. V is TRBV27 and J is TRBJ2-2; D remains ambiguous. Trimming removed 5 bases at V and 7 bases at J, with 8 bases between. This CDR3 has 12 amino acids. Germline CDR1 and CDR2: MNHEY and SMNVEV (reference sequence).

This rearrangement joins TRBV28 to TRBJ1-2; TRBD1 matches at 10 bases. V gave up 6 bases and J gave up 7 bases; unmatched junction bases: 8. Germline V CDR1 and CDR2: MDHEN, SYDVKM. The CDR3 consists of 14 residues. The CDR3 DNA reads TGTGCCAGCAGACCCGGGACAGGGGTTATTGGCTACACCTTC. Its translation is CASRPGTGVIGYTF.

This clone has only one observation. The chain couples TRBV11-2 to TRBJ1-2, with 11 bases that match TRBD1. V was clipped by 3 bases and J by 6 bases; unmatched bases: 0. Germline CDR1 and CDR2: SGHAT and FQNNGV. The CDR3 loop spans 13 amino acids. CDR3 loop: CASSLGQGDGYTF. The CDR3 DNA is TGTGCCAGCAGCTTGGGACAGGGGGATGGCTACACCTTC.

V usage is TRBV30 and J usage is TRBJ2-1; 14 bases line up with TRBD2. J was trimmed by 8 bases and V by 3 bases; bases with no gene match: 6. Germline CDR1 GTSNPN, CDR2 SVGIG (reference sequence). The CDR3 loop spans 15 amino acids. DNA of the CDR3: TGTGCCTGGAGCACCGGGACTAGCGGGAGTGATGAGCAGTTCTTC. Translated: CAWSTGTSGSDEQFF.

CDR3 DNA sequence: TGTGCCTGGAGTGGCGTCGTTCTGAACAATGAGCAGTTCTTC. It codes for CAWSGVVLNNEQFF. V usage is TRBV30 and J usage is TRBJ2-1, with D unresolved. V lost 1 base and J lost 5, with 12 bases in between. The CDR3 covers 14 residues. The germline V gene encodes CDR1 GTSNPN and CDR2 SVGIG (reference sequence). Supplemented by reference TRBV30 and TRBJ2-1, the full variable domain reads SQTIHQWPATLVQPVGSPLSLECTVEGTSNPNLYWYRQAAGRGLQLLFYSVGIGQISSEVPQNLSASRPQDRQFILSSKKLLLSDSGFYLCAWSGVVLNNEQFFGPGTRLTVL.

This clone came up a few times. The CDR3 protein is CASSLGQGIHEQYF. DNA of the CDR3: TGTGCCAGCAGCTTGGGACAGGGGATACACGAGCAGTACTTC. The rearrangement uses TRBV5-4 and TRBJ2-7; 8 bases are a match to TRBD1. The germline CDR1 and CDR2 sequences are SGHNT and YYREEE (reference sequence). The length of the CDR3 is 14 residues. V was pared by 0 bases and J by 5 bases, with 4 bases of the junction left unmatched.